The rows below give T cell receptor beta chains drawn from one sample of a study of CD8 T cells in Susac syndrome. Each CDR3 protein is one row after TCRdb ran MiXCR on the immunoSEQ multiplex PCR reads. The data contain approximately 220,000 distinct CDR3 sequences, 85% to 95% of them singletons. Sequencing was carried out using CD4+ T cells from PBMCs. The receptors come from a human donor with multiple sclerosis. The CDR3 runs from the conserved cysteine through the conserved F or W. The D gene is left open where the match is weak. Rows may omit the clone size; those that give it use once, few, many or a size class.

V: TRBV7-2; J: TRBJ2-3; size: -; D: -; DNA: TGTGCCAGCAGCTTAGGCACAGGGCCGCCTGGCACAGATACGCAGTATTTT; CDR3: CASSLGTGPPGTDTQYF
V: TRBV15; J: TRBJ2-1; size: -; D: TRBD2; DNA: TGTGCCACCAGCTCTAGCGGGGGGCGCCACAATGAGCAGTTCTTC; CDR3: CATSSSGGRHNEQFF
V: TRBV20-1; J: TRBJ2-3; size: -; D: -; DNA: TGCAGTGCTAGTCCCCCTGCCGCGGGGCCAGATACGCAGTATTTT; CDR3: CSASPPAAGPDTQYF
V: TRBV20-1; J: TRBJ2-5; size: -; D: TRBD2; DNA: TGCAGTGCTCTAGCGGGGGGCCGGGAGACCCAGTACTTC; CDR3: CSALAGGRETQYF
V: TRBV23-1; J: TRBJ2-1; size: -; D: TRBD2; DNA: TGCGCCCCCCCGGCGGGGGGCGAAAACAATGAGCAGTTCTTC; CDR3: CAPPAGGENNEQFF
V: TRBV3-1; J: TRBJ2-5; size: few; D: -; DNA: TGTGCCAGCAGCCAAGAGGGAGAGACCCAGTACTTC; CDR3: CASSQEGETQYF
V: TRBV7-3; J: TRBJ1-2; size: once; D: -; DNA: TGTGCCAGCAGCCCTCAACGGGGGTATGGCTACACCTTC; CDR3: CASSPQRGYGYTF
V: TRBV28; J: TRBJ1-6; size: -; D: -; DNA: TGTGCCAGCACTACCCCGGGTGGAGGTAATTCACCCCTCCACTTT; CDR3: CASTTPGGGNSPLHF
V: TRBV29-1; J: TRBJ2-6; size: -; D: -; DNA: TGCAGCGTTGAACGTGGGACTGGGGCCAACGTCCTGACTTTC; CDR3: CSVERGTGANVLTF
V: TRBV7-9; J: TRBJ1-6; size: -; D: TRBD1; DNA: TGTGCCAGCAGCTTAGCGCGGCAGGGGGGTTCACCCCTCCACTTT; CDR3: CASSLARQGGSPLHF
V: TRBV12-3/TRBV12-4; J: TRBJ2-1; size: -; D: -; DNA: TGTGCCAGCAGTTTCCGGACTGGCTTGGGGGAGAATGAGCAGTTCTTC; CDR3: CASSFRTGLGENEQFF
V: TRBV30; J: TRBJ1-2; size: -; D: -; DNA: TGTGCCGGGGACCAGGGTGAGAACTATGGCTACACCTTC; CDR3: CAGDQGENYGYTF
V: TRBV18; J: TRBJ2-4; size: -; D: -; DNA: TGTGCCAGCTCACGTCCACTCCGGGACCCCGCGGCCAAAAACATTCAGTACTTC; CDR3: CASSRPLRDPAAKNIQYF
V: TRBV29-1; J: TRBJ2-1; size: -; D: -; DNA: TGCAGCGTCCCGGGGACTGGGTACAATGAGCAGTTCTTC; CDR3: CSVPGTGYNEQFF
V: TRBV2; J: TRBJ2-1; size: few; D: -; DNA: TGTGCCAGTACAGGGTACAATGAGCAGTTCTTC; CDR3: CASTGYNEQFF
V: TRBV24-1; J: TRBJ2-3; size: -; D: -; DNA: TGTGCCACCAGTGATTTCGGGACAGATACGCAGTATTTT; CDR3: CATSDFGTDTQYF
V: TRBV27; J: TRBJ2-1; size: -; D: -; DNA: TGTGCCAGCAGTTTCGGCCAGGGGAATTACAATGAGCAGTTCTTC; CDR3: CASSFGQGNYNEQFF
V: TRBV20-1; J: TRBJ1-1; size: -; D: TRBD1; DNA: TGCAGTGCTTCCGGGACAGGGACTGAAGCTTTCTTT; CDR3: CSASGTGTEAFF
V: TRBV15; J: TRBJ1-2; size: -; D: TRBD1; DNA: TGTGCCACCAGCAGAGATAAACCCCAGGGGGCGAGCTATGGCTACACCTTC; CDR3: CATSRDKPQGASYGYTF
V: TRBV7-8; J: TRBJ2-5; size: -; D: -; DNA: TGTGCCAGCAGCCCTGGGACAAGAGAGACCCAGTACTTC; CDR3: CASSPGTRETQYF
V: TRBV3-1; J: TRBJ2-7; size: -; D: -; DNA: TGTGCCAGCAGCCAAGAAGCTGGAACCGATTACGAGCAGTACTTC; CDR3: CASSQEAGTDYEQYF
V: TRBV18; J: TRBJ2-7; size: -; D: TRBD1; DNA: TGTGCCAGCTCCCAACGGGACAGGGGAGGAGGGAGCTCCTACGAGCAGTACTTC; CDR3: CASSQRDRGGGSSYEQYF
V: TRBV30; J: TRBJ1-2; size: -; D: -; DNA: TGTGCCTGGAGTGTACGCAGCAGGGCAGGTGGCTACACCTTC; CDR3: CAWSVRSRAGGYTF
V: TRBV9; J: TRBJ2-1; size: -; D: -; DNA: TGTGCCAGCAGCGCCGCGGGGCAGTCCAATGAGCAGTTCTTC; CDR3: CASSAAGQSNEQFF
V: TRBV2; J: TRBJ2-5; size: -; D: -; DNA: TGTGCCAGCGGTAAGGGAGCTCAAGAGACCCAGTACTTC; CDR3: CASGKGAQETQYF
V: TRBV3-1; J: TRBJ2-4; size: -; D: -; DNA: TGTGCCAGCAGCCCCTACAGCGGTTTGGTGTACAACATTCAGTACTTC; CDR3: CASSPYSGLVYNIQYF
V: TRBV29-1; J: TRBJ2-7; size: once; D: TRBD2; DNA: TGCAGCGTTGCTAGCGGGTTACGTCGCGAGCAGTACTTC; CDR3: CSVASGLRREQYF
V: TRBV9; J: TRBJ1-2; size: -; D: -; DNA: TGTGCCAGCAGCGTAGGGGAAGTCAACGGCTACACCTTC; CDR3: CASSVGEVNGYTF
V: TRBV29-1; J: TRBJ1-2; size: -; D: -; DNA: TGCAGCGCGGGGGATTCCTCGGGCTACACCTTC; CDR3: CSAGDSSGYTF
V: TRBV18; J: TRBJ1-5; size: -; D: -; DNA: TGTGCCAGCTCACCAGGGGGCCTTCAGCCCCAGCATTTT; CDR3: CASSPGGLQPQHF
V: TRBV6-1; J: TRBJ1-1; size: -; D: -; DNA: TGTGCCAGCACTGTCAACGGGGGGTACACTGAAGCTTTCTTT; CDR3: CASTVNGGYTEAFF
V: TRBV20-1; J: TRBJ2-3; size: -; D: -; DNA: TGCAGTGCGGGGGGGGGCGGTGGCACAGATACGCAGTATTTT; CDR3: CSAGGGGGTDTQYF
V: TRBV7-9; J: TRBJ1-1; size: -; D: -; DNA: TGTGCCAGTAGCGTTTCCCAGGGGCTGAACACTGAAGCTTTCTTT; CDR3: CASSVSQGLNTEAFF
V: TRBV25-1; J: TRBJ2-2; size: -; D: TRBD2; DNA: TGTGCCAGCGTACCACCGGGGGGGGCCGGGGAGCTGTTTTTT; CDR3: CASVPPGGAGELFF
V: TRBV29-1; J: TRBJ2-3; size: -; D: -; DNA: TGCAGCGGGACGGACGGAGGCACAGATACGCAGTATTTT; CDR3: CSGTDGGTDTQYF